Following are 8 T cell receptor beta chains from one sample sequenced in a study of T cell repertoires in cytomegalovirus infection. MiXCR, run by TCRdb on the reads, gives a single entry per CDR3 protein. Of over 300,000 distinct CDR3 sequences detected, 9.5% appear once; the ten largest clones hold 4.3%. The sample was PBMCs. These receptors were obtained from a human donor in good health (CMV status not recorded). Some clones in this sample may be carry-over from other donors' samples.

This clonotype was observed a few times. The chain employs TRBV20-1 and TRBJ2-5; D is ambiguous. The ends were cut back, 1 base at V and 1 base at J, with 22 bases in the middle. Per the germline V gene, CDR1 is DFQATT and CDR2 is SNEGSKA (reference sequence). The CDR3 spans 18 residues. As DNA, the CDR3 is TGCAGTGCTAGAGGGGGTCGGGTTGCGAAGGCCCTCCAAGAGACCCAGTACTTC. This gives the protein CSARGGRVAKALQETQYF.

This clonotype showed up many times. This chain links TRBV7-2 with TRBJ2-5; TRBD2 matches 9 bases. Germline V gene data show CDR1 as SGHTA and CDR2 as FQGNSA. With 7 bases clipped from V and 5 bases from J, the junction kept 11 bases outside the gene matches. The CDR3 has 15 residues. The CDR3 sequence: CASTPAGGPGETQYF. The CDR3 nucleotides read TGTGCCAGCACGCCCGCGGGAGGGCCGGGGGAGACCCAGTACTTC.

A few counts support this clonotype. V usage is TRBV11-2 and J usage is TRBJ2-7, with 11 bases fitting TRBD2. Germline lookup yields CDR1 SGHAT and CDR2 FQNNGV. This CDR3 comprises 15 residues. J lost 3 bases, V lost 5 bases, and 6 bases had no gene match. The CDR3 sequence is CASSDVAGGRYEQYF. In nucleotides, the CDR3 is TGTGCCAGCAGCGACGTAGCGGGGGGGCGCTACGAGCAGTACTTC.

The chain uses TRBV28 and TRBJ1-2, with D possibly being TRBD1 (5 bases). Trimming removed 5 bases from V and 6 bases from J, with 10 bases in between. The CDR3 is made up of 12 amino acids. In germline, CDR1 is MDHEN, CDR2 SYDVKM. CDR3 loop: CASSTQGDGYTF. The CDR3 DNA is TGTGCCAGCAGTACGCAAGGGGATGGCTACACCTTC.

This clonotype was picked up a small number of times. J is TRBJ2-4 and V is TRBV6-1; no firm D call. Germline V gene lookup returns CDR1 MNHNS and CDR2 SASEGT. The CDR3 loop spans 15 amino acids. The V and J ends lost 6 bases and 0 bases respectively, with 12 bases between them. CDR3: CASSQGLLAKNIQYF. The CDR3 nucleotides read TGTGCCAGCAGCCAAGGTCTCCTAGCCAAAAACATTCAGTACTTC.

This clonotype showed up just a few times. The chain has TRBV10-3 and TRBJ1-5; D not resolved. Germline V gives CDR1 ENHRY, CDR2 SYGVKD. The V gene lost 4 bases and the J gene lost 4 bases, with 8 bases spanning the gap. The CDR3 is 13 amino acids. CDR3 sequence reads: CAISVAGNQPQHF. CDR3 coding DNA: TGTGCCATCAGTGTTGCGGGAAATCAGCCCCAGCATTTT.

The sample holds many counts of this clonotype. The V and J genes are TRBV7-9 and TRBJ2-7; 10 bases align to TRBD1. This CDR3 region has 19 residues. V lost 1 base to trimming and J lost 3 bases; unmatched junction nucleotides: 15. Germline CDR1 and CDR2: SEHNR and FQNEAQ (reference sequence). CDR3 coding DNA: TGTGCCAGCAGCTTAGTCCCGACAGGGGGCGCACGAAGGATCTACGAGCAGTACTTC. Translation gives CASSLVPTGGARRIYEQYF.

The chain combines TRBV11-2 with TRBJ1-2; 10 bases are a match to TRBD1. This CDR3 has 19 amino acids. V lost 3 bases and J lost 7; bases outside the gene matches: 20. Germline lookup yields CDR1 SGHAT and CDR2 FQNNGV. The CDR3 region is CASSFRGGTGVDYSSGYTF. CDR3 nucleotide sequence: TGTGCCAGCAGCTTTCGTGGGGGGACAGGGGTCGACTACTCTAGTGGCTACACCTTC.